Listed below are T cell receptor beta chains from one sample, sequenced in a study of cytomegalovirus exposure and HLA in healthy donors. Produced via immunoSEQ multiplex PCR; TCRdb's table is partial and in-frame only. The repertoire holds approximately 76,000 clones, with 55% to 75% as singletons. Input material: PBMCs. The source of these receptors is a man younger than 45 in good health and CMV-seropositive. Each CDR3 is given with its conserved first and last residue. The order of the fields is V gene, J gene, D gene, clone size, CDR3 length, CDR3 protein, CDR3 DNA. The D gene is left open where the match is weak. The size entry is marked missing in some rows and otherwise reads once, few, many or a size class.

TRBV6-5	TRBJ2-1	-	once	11	CATSRGNEQFF	TGTGCCACTTCGAGGGGGAATGAGCAGTTCTTC
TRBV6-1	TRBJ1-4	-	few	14	CASAPARVNEKLFF	TGTGCCAGCGCTCCGGCACGGGTTAATGAAAAACTGTTTTTT
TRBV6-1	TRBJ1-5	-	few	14	CASSENVVGQPQHF	TGTGCCAGCAGTGAAAATGTCGTCGGGCAGCCCCAGCATTTT
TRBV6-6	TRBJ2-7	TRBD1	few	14	CASSRDRGSYEQYF	TGTGCCAGCAGTCGGGACAGGGGCTCCTACGAGCAGTACTTC
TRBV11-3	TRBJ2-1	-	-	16	CASSLDSGVSYNEQFF	TGTGCCAGCAGCTTAGATAGCGGAGTCTCCTACAATGAGCAGTTCTTC
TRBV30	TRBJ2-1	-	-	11	CAWSELNEQFF	TGTGCCTGGAGTGAGCTTAATGAGCAGTTCTTC
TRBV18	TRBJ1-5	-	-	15	CASSPNGQLGQPQHF	TGTGCCAGCTCACCTAATGGACAGTTGGGTCAGCCCCAGCATTTT
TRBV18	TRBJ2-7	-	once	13	CASSRTDSYEQYF	TGTGCCAGCTCACGGACAGACTCCTACGAGCAGTACTTC
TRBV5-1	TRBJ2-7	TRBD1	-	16	CASSLEGTGGVDKQYF	TGCGCCAGCAGCTTGGAGGGGACAGGGGGCGTGGACAAGCAGTACTTC
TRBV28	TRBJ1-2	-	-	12	CASRQDPEGYTF	TGTGCCAGCCGACAGGACCCAGAAGGCTACACCTTC
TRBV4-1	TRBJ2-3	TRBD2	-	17	CASSQAPSGRGTDTQYF	TGCGCCAGCAGCCAGGCCCCTAGCGGGAGGGGTACAGATACGCAGTATTTT
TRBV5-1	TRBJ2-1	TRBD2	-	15	CASSPLAGGPDEQFF	TGCGCCAGCAGCCCACTAGCGGGAGGGCCCGATGAGCAGTTCTTC
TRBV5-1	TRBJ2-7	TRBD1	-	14	CASSLGQGAYEQYF	TGCGCCAGCAGCCTGGGACAGGGGGCGTACGAGCAGTACTTC
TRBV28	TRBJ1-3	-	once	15	CASTERGRAGNTIYF	TGTGCCAGCACGGAAAGGGGGAGAGCTGGAAACACCATATATTTT
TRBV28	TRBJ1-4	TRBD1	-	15	CASSPQQGGYEKLFF	TGTGCCAGCAGTCCGCAACAGGGGGGGTATGAAAAACTGTTTTTT
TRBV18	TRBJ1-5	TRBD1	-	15	CASSLGTGMIQPQHF	TGTGCCAGCTCATTGGGGACAGGAATGATTCAGCCCCAGCATTTT
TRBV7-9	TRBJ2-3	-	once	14	CATSRPEQADTQYF	TGTGCTACCTCCCGGCCGGAGCAAGCAGATACGCAGTATTTT
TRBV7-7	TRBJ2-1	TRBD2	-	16	CASSRSGRDSYNEQFF	TGTGCTAGCAGCCGTAGCGGGAGAGACTCCTACAATGAGCAGTTCTTC
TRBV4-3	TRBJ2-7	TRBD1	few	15	CASSQEGQGAYEQYF	TGCGCCAGCAGCCAAGAGGGACAGGGAGCCTACGAGCAGTACTTC
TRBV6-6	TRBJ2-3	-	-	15	CASSYTGEDPDTQYF	TGTGCCAGCAGTTACACAGGGGAGGATCCAGATACGCAGTATTTT
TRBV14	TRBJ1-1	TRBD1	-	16	CASSQGDRVGNFEAFF	TGTGCCAGCAGCCAAGGCGACAGGGTGGGGAATTTTGAAGCTTTCTTT
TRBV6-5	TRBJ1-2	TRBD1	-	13	CASSITGGSGYTF	TGTGCCAGCAGCATCACAGGGGGCTCTGGCTACACCTTC
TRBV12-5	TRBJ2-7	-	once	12	CASGGKRGEQYF	TGTGCTAGTGGCGGCAAACGAGGCGAGCAGTACTTC
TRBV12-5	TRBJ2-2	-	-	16	CASALRPGGITGELFF	TGTGCTAGTGCCTTAAGGCCTGGGGGCATCACCGGGGAGCTGTTTTTT
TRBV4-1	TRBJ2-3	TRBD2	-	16	CASSQRLAAPQNTQYF	TGCGCCAGCAGCCAAAGACTAGCGGCCCCACAGAATACGCAGTATTTT
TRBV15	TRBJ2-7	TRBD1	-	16	CATSSEIGATGGEQYF	TGTGCCACCAGCAGTGAAATCGGAGCTACAGGGGGAGAGCAGTACTTC
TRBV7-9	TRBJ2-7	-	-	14	CASKPLDYTYEQYF	TGTGCCAGCAAGCCCCTGGACTATACCTACGAGCAGTACTTC
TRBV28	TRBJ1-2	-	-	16	CASSSSPLIPIYRYTF	TGTGCCAGCAGTTCGAGCCCCTTAATTCCCATATATCGCTACACCTTC
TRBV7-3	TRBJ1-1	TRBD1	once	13	CASSLASGGRAFF	TGTGCCAGCAGCTTAGCCTCAGGGGGCAGGGCTTTCTTT
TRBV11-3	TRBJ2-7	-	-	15	CASSLESGESYEQYF	TGTGCCAGCAGCTTAGAGTCAGGGGAGTCCTACGAGCAGTACTTC
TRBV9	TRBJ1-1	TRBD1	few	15	CASSVDPGTGGEAFF	TGTGCCAGCAGTGTGGATCCCGGGACAGGGGGGGAAGCTTTCTTT
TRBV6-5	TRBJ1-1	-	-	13	CASSSLQGTEAFF	TGTGCCAGCAGTTCACTACAGGGCACTGAAGCTTTCTTT
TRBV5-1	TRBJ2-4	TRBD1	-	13	CASSQGQSNIQYF	TGCGCCAGCAGCCAGGGACAGAGCAACATTCAGTACTTC
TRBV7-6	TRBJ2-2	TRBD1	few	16	CASSLALGGSTGELFF	TGTGCCAGCAGCTTAGCCTTAGGGGGCAGCACCGGGGAGCTGTTTTTT
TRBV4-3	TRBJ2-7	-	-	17	CASSQYLGFGRTYEQYF	TGCGCCAGCAGCCAGTACCTCGGTTTCGGTCGAACCTACGAGCAGTACTTC
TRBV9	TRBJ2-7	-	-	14	CASSIGQRAYEQYF	TGTGCCAGCAGCATAGGACAGAGAGCCTACGAGCAGTACTTC
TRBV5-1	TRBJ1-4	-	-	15	CASSPQRATNEKLFF	TGCGCCAGCAGCCCCCAGCGGGCAACTAATGAAAAACTGTTTTTT
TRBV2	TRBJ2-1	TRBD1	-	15	CASRDRQGEGNEQFF	TGTGCCAGCAGAGACCGACAGGGCGAGGGCAATGAGCAGTTCTTC
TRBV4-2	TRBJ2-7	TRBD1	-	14	CASSQPDRAYEQYF	TGTGCCAGCAGCCAACCAGACAGGGCCTACGAGCAGTACTTC
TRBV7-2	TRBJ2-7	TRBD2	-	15	CASSLLAGGVYEQYF	TGTGCCAGCAGCTTACTAGCGGGGGGGGTCTACGAGCAGTACTTC
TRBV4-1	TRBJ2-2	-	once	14	CASSQDSGVGELFF	TGCGCCAGCAGCCAAGATTCCGGGGTCGGGGAGCTGTTTTTT
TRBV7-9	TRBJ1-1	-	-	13	CASSSTPNTEAFF	TGTGCCAGCAGCTCAACACCTAACACTGAAGCTTTCTTT
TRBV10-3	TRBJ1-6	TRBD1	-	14	CAISRDRESSPLHF	TGTGCCATCAGCCGGGACAGGGAAAGTTCACCCCTCCACTTT
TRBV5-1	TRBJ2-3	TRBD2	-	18	CASSLGGTSGGAQDTQYF	TGCGCCAGCAGCTTGGGGGGAACTAGCGGGGGGGCCCAAGATACGCAGTATTTT
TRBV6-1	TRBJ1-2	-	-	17	CASSEELGHSINYGYTF	TGTGCCAGCAGTGAGGAACTGGGCCACTCCATTAACTATGGCTACACCTTC